The clone carrying this T cell receptor (beta chain) was seen a single time. Compared with germline, one end of the junction differs, possibly owing to a read error. For the second PCR, which ran for about 7 to 11 cycles, a sample-barcoded 5' primer and a J-beta primer mix were used. Each cDNA molecule carried a tag from a template-switch adaptor that contained 12 random nucleotides. TCRdb processed the 5' RACE reads anew with MiXCR; each CDR3 protein has one entry. The sample holds 800,000 or so distinct CDR3 sequences, 25% seen once. The data derive from a study of blood T cells in healthy people across ages. Another study also made use of these data, one on T cells of mothers and their children.

This TCR came from a boy aged 5 to 17 in good health. The sample was blood.

The CDR3 DNA reads TGTGCCAGCAGCTTAACAGGGTGGCGGGAGATACAGGGTGTCGAAAATGAAAAACTGTTTTTC. It yields the protein CASSLTGWREIQGVENEKLFF. The chain links TRBV5-4 to TRBJ1-4; the D gene is possibly TRBD1 (6 bases). Germline V lookup: CDR1 SGHNT, CDR2 YYREEE (reference sequence). This CDR3 has 21 residues.